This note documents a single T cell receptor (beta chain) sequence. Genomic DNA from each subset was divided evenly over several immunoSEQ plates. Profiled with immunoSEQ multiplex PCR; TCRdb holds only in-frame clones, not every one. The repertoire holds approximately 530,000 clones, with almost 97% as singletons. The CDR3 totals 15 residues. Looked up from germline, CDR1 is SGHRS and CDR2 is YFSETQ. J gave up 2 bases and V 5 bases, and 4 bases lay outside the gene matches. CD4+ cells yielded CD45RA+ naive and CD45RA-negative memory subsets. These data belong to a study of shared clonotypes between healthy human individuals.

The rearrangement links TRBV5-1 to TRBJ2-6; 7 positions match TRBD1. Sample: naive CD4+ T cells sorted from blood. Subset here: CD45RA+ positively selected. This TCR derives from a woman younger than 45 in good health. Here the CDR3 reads CASSSDRAGANVLTF. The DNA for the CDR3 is TGCGCCAGCAGTTCTGACAGGGCTGGGGCCAACGTCCTGACTTTC.